This T cell receptor beta chain was observed in a study of STAT5B mutations in CD4+ large granular lymphocyte leukemia. Data came from immunoSEQ multiplex PCR; TCRdb stores just in-frame clones and leaves some out. In the table there are tens of thousands of clones, 60% to 80% of which are singletons. What was sequenced was CD4+ T cells from blood buffy coats. The clonotype originates from a human donor in good health.

CDR3 sequence: CASSSGMTTDTQYF. CDR3 DNA: TGTGCCAGCAGTTCCGGAATGACCACAGATACGCAGTATTTT. This chain connects TRBV28 to TRBJ2-3; D remains ambiguous. Per germline, CDR1 MDHEN and CDR2 SYDVKM. V lost 4 bases, J lost 2 bases, and 10 bases lay in between. The CDR3 runs to 14 residues.